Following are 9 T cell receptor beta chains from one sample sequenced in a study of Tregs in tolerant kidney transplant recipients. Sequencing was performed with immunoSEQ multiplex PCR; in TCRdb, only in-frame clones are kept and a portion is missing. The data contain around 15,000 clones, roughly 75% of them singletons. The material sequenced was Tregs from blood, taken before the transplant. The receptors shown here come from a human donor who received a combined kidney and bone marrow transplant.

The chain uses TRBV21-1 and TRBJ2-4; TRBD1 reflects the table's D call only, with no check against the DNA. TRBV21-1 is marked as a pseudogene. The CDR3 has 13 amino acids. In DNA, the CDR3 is TGTGCCAGCAGCCCTGGCCTGGAAAACATTCAGTACTTC. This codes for CASSPGLENIQYF.

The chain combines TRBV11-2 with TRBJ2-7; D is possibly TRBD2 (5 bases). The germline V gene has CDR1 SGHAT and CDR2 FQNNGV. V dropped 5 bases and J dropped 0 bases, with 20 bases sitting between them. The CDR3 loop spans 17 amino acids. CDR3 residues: CASSGRVRGTSSYEQYF. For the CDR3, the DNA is TGTGCCAGCAGCGGAAGAGTAAGAGGAACTAGCTCCTACGAGCAGTACTTC.

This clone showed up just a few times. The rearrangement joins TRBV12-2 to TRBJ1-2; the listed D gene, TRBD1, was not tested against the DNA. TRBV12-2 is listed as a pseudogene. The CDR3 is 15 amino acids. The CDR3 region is CASRPRTGTVSGYTF. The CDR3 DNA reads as TGTGCAAGTCGACCGCGGACAGGGACCGTTAGCGGCTACACCTTC.

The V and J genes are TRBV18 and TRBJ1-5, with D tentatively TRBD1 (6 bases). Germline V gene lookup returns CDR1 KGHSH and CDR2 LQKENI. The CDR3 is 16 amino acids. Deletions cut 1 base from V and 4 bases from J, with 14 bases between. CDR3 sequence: CASSPHRVTGNQPQHF. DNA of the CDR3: TGTGCCAGCTCACCACACAGGGTCACCGGGAATCAGCCCCAGCATTTT.

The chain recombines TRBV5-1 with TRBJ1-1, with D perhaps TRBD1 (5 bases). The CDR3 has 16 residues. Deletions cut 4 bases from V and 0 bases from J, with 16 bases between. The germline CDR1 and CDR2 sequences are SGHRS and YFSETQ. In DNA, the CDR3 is TGCGCCAGCAGCCGGCCCTCCGACAGACTGAACACTGAAGCTTTCTTT. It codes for CASSRPSDRLNTEAFF.

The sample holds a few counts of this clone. The CDR3 DNA reads TGTGCCAGCAAGGTTACAGCCAGCTATGGCTACACCTTC. Residues: CASKVTASYGYTF. The chain links TRBV2 to TRBJ1-2; no clear D gene. The CDR3 extends over 13 amino acids. Germline values: CDR1 SNHLY, CDR2 FYNNEI. With 7 bases removed from V and 4 bases from J, the gap between germline ends came to 13 bases. The entire variable domain, with the rest obtained from reference TRBV2 and TRBJ1-2, is as follows: EPEVTQTPSHQVTQMGQEVILRCVPISNHLYFYWYRQILGQKVEFLVSFYNNEISEKSEIFDDQFSVERPDGSNFTLKIRSTKLEDSAMYFCASKVTASYGYTFGSGTRLTVV.

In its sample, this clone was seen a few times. The CDR3 is CASSLGVGRAETQYF. CDR3 DNA sequence: TGTGCCAGCAGCCTAGGGGTGGGGAGGGCAGAGACCCAGTACTTC. V and J are TRBV7-2 and TRBJ2-5; 7 nucleotides align to TRBD2. V lost 5 bases to trimming and J lost 4 bases; unmatched junction nucleotides: 10. Germline lookup yields CDR1 SGHTA and CDR2 FQGNSA. CDR3 length: 15 residues.

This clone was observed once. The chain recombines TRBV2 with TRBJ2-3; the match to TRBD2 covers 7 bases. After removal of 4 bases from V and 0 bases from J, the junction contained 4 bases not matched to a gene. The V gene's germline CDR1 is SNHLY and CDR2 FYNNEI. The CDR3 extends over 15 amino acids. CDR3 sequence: CASSATGLSTDTQYF. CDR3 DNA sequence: TGTGCCAGCAGTGCGACGGGACTAAGCACAGATACGCAGTATTTT.

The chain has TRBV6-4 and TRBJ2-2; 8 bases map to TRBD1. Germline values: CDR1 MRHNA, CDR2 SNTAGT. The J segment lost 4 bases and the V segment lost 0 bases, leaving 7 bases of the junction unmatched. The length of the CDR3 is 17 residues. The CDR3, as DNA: TGTGCCAGCAGTGACTCGTCCGGACAGGGTCTCACCGGGGAGCTGTTTTTT. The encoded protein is CASSDSSGQGLTGELFF.